The T cell receptor beta chain described here comes from a study of blood T cell repertoires in COVID-19. V was pared by 1 base and J by 0 bases, with 14 bases between. Germline assignment: CDR1 SGHRS and CDR2 YFSETQ. This CDR3 comprises 16 residues. This clone appeared once. Clones were read by immunoSEQ multiplex PCR, and TCRdb kept only the in-frame ones, dropping some. The sample includes over 60,000 clones, 82% seen only once; the top ten take about 13%. The chain uses TRBV5-1 and TRBJ2-7, with D maybe TRBD2 (5 bases). The material sequenced was peripheral blood. The receptor comes from a woman over 75 with acute or convalescent COVID-19. In nucleotides, the CDR3 is TGCGCCAGCAGCTTGCCTAGCACTTCGAGCTCCTACGAGCAGTACTTC. Its protein product is CASSLPSTSSSYEQYF.